The 20 T cell receptor beta chains below were found in one sample sequenced in a study of cytomegalovirus exposure and HLA in healthy donors. Sequencing was performed with immunoSEQ multiplex PCR; in TCRdb, only in-frame clones are kept and a portion is missing. Found here are around 200,000 clones, 88% of them singletons; the top ten hold roughly 2.8%. Material: PBMCs. These TCRs come from a woman aged 18-29 years in good health and CMV-seronegative.

This clone has only one observation. The rearrangement joins TRBV20-1 to TRBJ2-3; the D is unclear. CDR1 and CDR2 from the germline V gene are DFQATT and SNEGSKA (reference sequence). V lost 4 bases to trimming and J lost 4 bases, with 6 bases between them. The CDR3 is 11 amino acids. The DNA of the CDR3 is TGCAGTGCTATGTTCTCAGATACGCAGTATTTT. Protein: CSAMFSDTQYF.

The chain has TRBV7-2 and TRBJ2-7; D is possibly TRBD1 (6 bases). The CDR3 sequence is 15 residues long. V was clipped by 3 bases and J by 5 bases, with 17 bases between them. Germline values: CDR1 SGHTA, CDR2 FQGNSA. For the CDR3, the DNA is TGTGCCAGCAGCTTCGGACAGACAAAAACCCACGAGCAGTACTTC. Residues: CASSFGQTKTHEQYF.

The rearrangement links TRBV5-6 to TRBJ2-3, with D tentatively TRBD1 (5 bases). V lost 1 base and J lost 11, with 26 bases in between. CDR1 SGHDT and CDR2 YYEEEE come from the germline V gene. The length of the CDR3 is 17 residues. CDR3 protein: CASSLLGPGNSTRGQYF. The CDR3 bases are TGTGCCAGCAGCTTGCTTGGGCCCGGAAATAGCACAAGGGGGCAGTATTTT.

This chain joins TRBV6-1 and TRBJ2-5, with D maybe TRBD1 (5 bases). The CDR3 sequence is 15 residues long. Trimming left V 7 bases short and J 2 bases short, with 17 bases between. The V gene's germline CDR1 is MNHNS and CDR2 SASEGT. The CDR3 DNA is TGTGCCAGCATTTCCACAGGAGTGATACAAGAGACCCAGTACTTC. It yields the protein CASISTGVIQETQYF.

The chain recombines TRBV4-1 with TRBJ2-1, with 8 bases identical to TRBD2. From germline, CDR1 is MGHRA and CDR2 YSYEKL. The J segment lost 0 bases and the V segment lost 4 bases, leaving 2 bases of the junction unmatched. This CDR3 has 15 residues. CDR3 in DNA: TGCGCCAGCAGCCTGACTAGCGCCTCCTACAATGAGCAGTTCTTC. This gives the protein CASSLTSASYNEQFF.

The chain couples TRBV7-3 to TRBJ2-1; possible D gene TRBD1, 6 bases. The germline V gene encodes CDR1 SGHTA and CDR2 FQGTGA. The V gene lost 2 bases and the J gene lost 6 bases, with 11 bases spanning the gap. CDR3 length equals 14 residues. CDR3 sequence reads: CASSLRRGGNEQFF. The DNA for the CDR3 is TGTGCCAGCAGCTTACGCAGGGGTGGCAATGAGCAGTTCTTC.

The chain employs TRBV7-2 and TRBJ2-1, with 10 bases that match TRBD1. V shed 6 bases, J shed 6 bases, and the junction held 2 bases outside the gene matches. CDR1 and CDR2 from the germline V gene are SGHTA and FQGNSA. The CDR3 runs to 13 residues. The DNA of the CDR3 is TGTGCCAGCAGGAGGGACAGGGGCAATGAGCAGTTCTTC. Translation gives CASRRDRGNEQFF.

This chain links TRBV18 with TRBJ2-7, with D unresolved. Germline lookup yields CDR1 KGHSH and CDR2 LQKENI. CDR3 length equals 12 residues. V was cut by 3 bases and J by 2 bases, with 5 bases left in between. The CDR3 loop is CASSPAAYEQYF. CDR3 in DNA: TGTGCCAGCTCACCGGCAGCCTACGAGCAGTACTTC.

The chain couples TRBV7-2 to TRBJ1-3, with D unclear. The CDR3 is 15 amino acids. Germline CDR1 and CDR2: SGHTA and FQGNSA. V was cut by 2 bases and J by 7 bases, with 15 bases left in between. The CDR3 protein is CASSLSSRDWNTIYF. CDR3 nucleotide sequence: TGTGCCAGCAGCTTATCATCCCGGGATTGGAACACCATATATTTT.

J is TRBJ2-1 and V is TRBV9; tentative D call: TRBD2 (5 bases). Germline CDR1 is SGDLS and CDR2 is YYNGEE. Trimming shortened V by 2 bases and J by 0 bases, and 12 bases separated the two germline ends. The CDR3 has 16 residues. CDR3 sequence reads: CASSVSAASSYNEQFF. The CDR3 DNA is TGTGCCAGCAGCGTCTCAGCGGCGAGCTCCTACAATGAGCAGTTCTTC.

This chain links TRBV28 with TRBJ2-7, with a weak D call TRBD1 (5 bases). This CDR3 region has 14 residues. Trimming left V 3 bases short and J 3 bases short, with 12 bases between. CDR1 is MDHEN, CDR2 SYDVKM, per germline. The CDR3 protein is CASSFSGNLYEQYF. The DNA for the CDR3 is TGTGCCAGCAGTTTCTCAGGGAACCTCTACGAGCAGTACTTC.

The rearrangement links TRBV5-1 to TRBJ1-3; 7 bases match TRBD1. CDR3 length: 18 amino acids. With V trimmed by 3 bases and J by 1 base, 13 bases remained unmatched. Germline V CDR1 and CDR2: SGHRS, YFSETQ. The CDR3: CASSSYPDRAGSGNTIYF. CDR3 DNA: TGCGCCAGCAGCTCCTATCCCGACAGGGCTGGTTCTGGAAACACCATATATTTT.

This clone has only one observation. DNA for the CDR3: TGTGCCAGCAGCGCCCGAGGGGGCCAGAATCAGCCCCAGCATTTT. This codes for CASSARGGQNQPQHF. The chain couples TRBV5-6 to TRBJ1-5, with 7 bases fitting TRBD1. CDR3 size: 15 residues. The V gene end was trimmed by 4 bases and the J gene end by 4 bases; junction bases not matched to a gene: 8. From germline, CDR1 is SGHDT and CDR2 YYEEEE.

The V and J genes are TRBV29-1 and TRBJ2-5, with a tentative D call TRBD1 (5 bases). There are 12 residues in the CDR3. The germline V gene has CDR1 SQVTM and CDR2 ANQGSEA. The V end lost 1 base, the J end lost 5 bases, and 8 bases lay between the germline ends. The CDR3 reads CSVEAGMETQYF. CDR3 coding DNA: TGCAGCGTTGAAGCAGGGATGGAGACCCAGTACTTC. Based on the CDR3 plus reference TRBV29-1 and TRBJ2-5, the full variable domain is SAVISQKPSRDICQRGTSLTIQCQVDSQVTMMFWYRQQPGQSLTLIATANQGSEATYESGFVIDKFPISRPNLTFSTLTVSNMSPEDSSIYLCSVEAGMETQYFGPGTRLLVL.

V gene TRBV5-4 combines with J gene TRBJ2-2; D perhaps matches TRBD1 (6 bases). With 0 bases removed from V and 5 bases from J, the gap between germline ends came to 14 bases. This CDR3 is built from 16 residues. Germline assignment: CDR1 SGHNT and CDR2 YYREEE (reference sequence). Written as DNA, the CDR3 is TGTGCCAGCAGCTTGGCGCAACAGGGAAGGACCGGGGAGCTGTTTTTT. Translation: CASSLAQQGRTGELFF.

The rearrangement links TRBV10-3 to TRBJ1-1, with 9 bases aligning to TRBD1. Germline assignment: CDR1 ENHRY and CDR2 SYGVKD. Unmatched junction bases numbered 4, after V lost 6 bases and J lost 5 bases. The CDR3 length is 13 residues. The CDR3 region has the DNA TGTGCCATCAGCCCGACAGGGGGGACTGAAGCTTTCTTT. Translation: CAISPTGGTEAFF.

This clone was seen once. The chain recombines TRBV10-3 with TRBJ2-2; maybe TRBD2 (6 bases). V lost 0 bases to trimming and J lost 6 bases, with 23 bases between them. Germline loops: CDR1 ENHRY, CDR2 SYGVKD. This CDR3 is 19 amino acids long. CDR3 protein: CAISESTGRFGGWSGELFF. CDR3 coding DNA: TGTGCCATCAGTGAGTCGACGGGGAGGTTCGGGGGATGGTCCGGGGAGCTGTTTTTT.

This chain links TRBV27 with TRBJ2-7, with 7 bases lining up with TRBD1. The J segment lost 4 bases and the V segment lost 5 bases, leaving 8 bases of the junction unmatched. Germline V CDR1 and CDR2: MNHEY, SMNVEV (reference sequence). This CDR3 comprises 14 residues. The CDR3 DNA is TGTGCCAGCAGTGTCCAGGGGGTGGGATACGAGCAGTACTTC. Protein sequence: CASSVQGVGYEQYF.

This clone has just a few counts. The V gene is TRBV29-1, the J gene TRBJ2-7; D may be TRBD2 (6 bases). From germline, CDR1 is SQVTM and CDR2 ANQGSEA. The CDR3 extends over 13 amino acids. Between the trimmed V and J ends, which lost 7 bases and 2 bases, there was a span of 15 bases. CDR3 nucleotides: TGCAGCGCACGGGACTCAACGGCCTACGAGCAGTACTTC. It encodes CSARDSTAYEQYF.

The CDR3 reads CASSNLGQGQPQHF. The CDR3 DNA is TGTGCCAGCTCTAATTTGGGACAAGGGCAGCCCCAGCATTTT. The chain couples TRBV6-1 to TRBJ1-5; D is possibly TRBD1 (6 bases). There are 14 residues in the CDR3. The germline V gene encodes CDR1 MNHNS and CDR2 SASEGT. The V and J ends lost 8 bases and 7 bases respectively, with 18 bases between them.